A selection of T cell receptor beta chains follows, all from one sample in a study of blood T cell repertoires in COVID-19. Assay: immunoSEQ multiplex PCR; the TCRdb copy retains only in-frame clones and omits some. In the table there are about 170,000 clones, approximately 82% of which are singletons. Sequencing was performed on peripheral blood. The origin of the receptors is an elderly woman with acute or convalescent COVID-19. CDR3s include the opening cysteine and the closing phenylalanine or tryptophan. A D gene is named only where the DNA matches it firmly. Not all rows give a size; the values are once, few, many and, for expanded clones, a class.

>16|NA|TRBJ1-2|once|TRBV7-9
TGTGCCAGCAGCTTAGCGGTGGGACTACTTAACTATGGCTACACCTTC
CASSLAVGLLNYGYTF
>14|NA|TRBJ1-1|NA|TRBV5-1
TGCGCCAGCAGCTTAGACAGGTTTAACACTGAAGCTTTCTTT
CASSLDRFNTEAFF
>15|TRBD1|TRBJ1-2|NA|TRBV29-1
TGCAGCGTCGAGGGACAGGGGGAGTTTAACTATGGCTACACCTTC
CSVEGQGEFNYGYTF
>15|TRBD2|TRBJ2-1|NA|TRBV5-4
TGTGCCAGCAGCATCGGGACTAGCGGAGGGGATGAGCAGTTCTTC
CASSIGTSGGDEQFF
>12|NA|TRBJ1-2|once|TRBV2
TGTGCCAGCAGTGAACTCAACTATGGCTACACCTTC
CASSELNYGYTF
>16|TRBD2|TRBJ2-1|once|TRBV5-4
TGTGCCAGCAGCTTAGGGACTAGCGGGACAATAAATGAGCAGTTCTTC
CASSLGTSGTINEQFF
>16|NA|TRBJ2-1|once|TRBV2
TGTGCCAGCAGTGAACGAGGGGGGGAGCAGGCAAATGAGCAGTTCTTC
CASSERGGEQANEQFF
>16|TRBD1|TRBJ1-4|NA|TRBV11-2
TGTGCCAGCAGCTTGGGAACAGGGGAGCCTAATGAAAAACTGTTTTTT
CASSLGTGEPNEKLFF
>16|TRBD2|TRBJ2-3|NA|TRBV5-1
TGCGCCAGCAGCTTGGCCCCAGCGGGAGCGAAAGATACGCAGTATTTT
CASSLAPAGAKDTQYF
>16|TRBD2|TRBJ2-7|NA|TRBV9
TGTGCCAGCAGCGTAGGGATAGCGGGAGGGCCCTACGAGCAGTACTTC
CASSVGIAGGPYEQYF
>15|TRBD1|TRBJ2-3|NA|TRBV9
TGTGCCAGCAGCCGGACAGGGGGTCTCTCCGAGACGCAGTATTTT
CASSRTGGLSETQYF
>14|TRBD1|TRBJ2-2|NA|TRBV2
TGTGCCAGCAGTGACAGGGGGCGTACCGGGGAGCTGTTTTTT
CASSDRGRTGELFF
>16|NA|TRBJ1-5|NA|TRBV27
TGTGCCAGCAGTTTATCCTGGGGAGGTGGCAATCAGCCCCAGCATTTT
CASSLSWGGGNQPQHF
>13|TRBD1|TRBJ1-2|NA|TRBV27
TGTGCCAGCAGTTCCGGACAGGCCATTCGCTACACCTTC
CASSSGQAIRYTF
>14|TRBD1|TRBJ2-7|NA|TRBV19
TGTGCCAGTAGTAGTGCCGGGACAGCCTACGAGCAGTACTTC
CASSSAGTAYEQYF
>18|TRBD2|TRBJ2-1|NA|TRBV7-8
TGTGCCAGCAGCTTGACTAGCGGGAGTGTTACTTCCTACAATGAGCAGTTCTTC
CASSLTSGSVTSYNEQFF
>13|TRBD1|TRBJ1-2|NA|TRBV6-5
TGTGCCAGCAGTCCGACAGGGGGATATGGCTACACCTTC
CASSPTGGYGYTF
>16|TRBD1|TRBJ2-2|NA|TRBV5-4
TGTGCCAGCAGCTTCCCCGGACAGGGAAGGACCGGGGAGCTGTTTTTT
CASSFPGQGRTGELFF
>14|NA|TRBJ2-1|NA|TRBV29-1
TGCAGCGTTGTACGACAGGTTACCTACAATGAGCAGTTCTTC
CSVVRQVTYNEQFF
>15|TRBD2|TRBJ2-3|NA|TRBV11-2
TGTGCCAGCAGCTTAGCCGGGAGGGCCGCAGATACGCAGTATTTT
CASSLAGRAADTQYF
>13|NA|TRBJ2-7|NA|TRBV5-5
TGTGCCAGCAGCCGAAACACAGACTACGAGCAGTACTTC
CASSRNTDYEQYF
>16|TRBD2|TRBJ2-3|NA|TRBV3-1/TRBV3-2
TGTGCCAGCAGCCAAAGCACAGGGACTAGCGGAGATACGCAGTATTTT
CASSQSTGTSGDTQYF
>14|TRBD2|TRBJ2-7|NA|TRBV7-8
TGTGCCAGCAGCTTAGGGGGGGGAGGGTACGAGCAGTACTTC
CASSLGGGGYEQYF
>13|NA|TRBJ1-2|NA|TRBV6-5
TGTGCCAGCATTAACCCCAGTAACTATGGCTACACCTTC
CASINPSNYGYTF
>14|NA|TRBJ2-1|NA|TRBV18
TGTGCCAGCTCACCCACCTACAGGGTCAACGAGCAGTTCTTC
CASSPTYRVNEQFF
>13|NA|TRBJ2-3|NA|TRBV5-1
TGCGCCAGCAGCTTAGACTACGGTGATACGCAGTATTTT
CASSLDYGDTQYF
>16|NA|TRBJ2-7|NA|TRBV21-1
TGTGCCAGCAGCAAAGGAACTAGCGGGGAGTCCTACGAGCAGTACTTC
CASSKGTSGESYEQYF
>14|TRBD2|TRBJ2-2|few|TRBV2
TGTGCCAGCAATCTAGCGGGAGAAGACGGGGAGCTGTTTTTT
CASNLAGEDGELFF
>13|NA|TRBJ1-4|NA|TRBV5-4
TGTGCCAGCAGCTTGAACTCTAATGAAAAACTGTTTTTT
CASSLNSNEKLFF
>15|TRBD1|TRBJ1-2|few|TRBV7-2
TGTGCCAGCAGCCTTAGAATGGACAGGGAACGTGGCTACACCTTC
CASSLRMDRERGYTF
>16|TRBD1|TRBJ1-3|NA|TRBV9
TGTGCCAGCAGCGCCTCCGGGACAGGGGTAGGAAACACCATATATTTT
CASSASGTGVGNTIYF
>16|TRBD2|TRBJ2-1|NA|TRBV7-6
TGTGCCAGCAGCCTAATTAGCGGGAGGTTCGACAATGAGCAGTTCTTC
CASSLISGRFDNEQFF
>14|TRBD2|TRBJ2-7|NA|TRBV19
TGTGCCAGTCGAAGCGGGAGCCCCCTCGACGAGCAGTACTTC
CASRSGSPLDEQYF
>15|NA|TRBJ2-1|NA|TRBV9
TGTGCCAGCGGGCGTGAGGCGGGACCATTTAATGAGCAGTTCTTC
CASGREAGPFNEQFF
>14|NA|TRBJ1-1|NA|TRBV19
TGTGCCAGTAGTGTATTCCCTCGCGACACTGAAGCTTTCTTT
CASSVFPRDTEAFF
>16|NA|TRBJ2-1|NA|TRBV7-9
TGTGCCAGCAGCTTATTGATGGAGGGCCCCTACAATGAGCAGTTCTTC
CASSLLMEGPYNEQFF
>14|TRBD1|TRBJ2-3|once|TRBV6-5
TGTGCCAGCAGCCCCGGACAGGGGACAGATACGCAGTATTTT
CASSPGQGTDTQYF
>14|NA|TRBJ1-5|NA|TRBV19
TGTGCCAGTAGTATAAAACGGACAGCCCAGCCCCAGCATTTT
CASSIKRTAQPQHF
>16|TRBD1|TRBJ2-7|NA|TRBV27
TGTGCCAGCAGACAGTCGGACAGGGGCCCCCCCTACGAGCAGTACTTC
CASRQSDRGPPYEQYF
>15|TRBD1|TRBJ1-3|NA|TRBV30
TGTGCCTGGAGTGCATTGGACAGGGGTGGAAACACCATATATTTT
CAWSALDRGGNTIYF
>15|TRBD1|TRBJ1-5|NA|TRBV6-5
TGTGCCAGCAGTTACTCCGGACAGGGTGGGCAGCCCCAGCATTTT
CASSYSGQGGQPQHF